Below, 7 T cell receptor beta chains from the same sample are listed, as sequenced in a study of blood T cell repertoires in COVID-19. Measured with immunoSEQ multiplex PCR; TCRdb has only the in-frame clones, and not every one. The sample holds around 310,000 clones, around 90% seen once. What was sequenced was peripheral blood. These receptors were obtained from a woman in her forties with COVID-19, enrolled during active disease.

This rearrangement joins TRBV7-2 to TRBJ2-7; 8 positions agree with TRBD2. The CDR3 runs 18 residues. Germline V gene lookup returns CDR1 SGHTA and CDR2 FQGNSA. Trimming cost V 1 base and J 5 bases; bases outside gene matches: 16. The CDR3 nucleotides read TGTGCCAGCAGCTTAGGGTCCCCCAATAGCGGGGCCTTGGACGAGCAGTACTTC. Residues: CASSLGSPNSGALDEQYF.

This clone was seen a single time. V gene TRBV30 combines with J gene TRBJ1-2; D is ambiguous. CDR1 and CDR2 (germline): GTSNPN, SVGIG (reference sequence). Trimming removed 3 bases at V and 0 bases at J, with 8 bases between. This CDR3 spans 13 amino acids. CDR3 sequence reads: CAWSPSANYGYTF. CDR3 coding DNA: TGTGCCTGGAGCCCCAGTGCTAACTATGGCTACACCTTC. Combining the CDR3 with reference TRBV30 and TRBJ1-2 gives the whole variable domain SQTIHQWPATLVQPVGSPLSLECTVEGTSNPNLYWYRQAAGRGLQLLFYSVGIGQISSEVPQNLSASRPQDRQFILSSKKLLLSDSGFYLCAWSPSANYGYTFGSGTRLTVV.

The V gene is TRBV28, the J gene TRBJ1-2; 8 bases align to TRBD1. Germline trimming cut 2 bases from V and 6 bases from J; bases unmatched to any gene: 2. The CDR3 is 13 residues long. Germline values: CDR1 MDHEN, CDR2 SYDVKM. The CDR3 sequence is CASSLDRGHGYTF. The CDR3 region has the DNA TGTGCCAGCAGTTTAGACAGGGGTCATGGCTACACCTTC.

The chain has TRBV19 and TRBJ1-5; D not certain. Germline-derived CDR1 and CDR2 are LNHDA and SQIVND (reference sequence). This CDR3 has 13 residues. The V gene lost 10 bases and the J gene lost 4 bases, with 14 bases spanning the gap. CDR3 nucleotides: TGTGCCAACATAACGCAGGAAAATCAGCCCCAGCATTTT. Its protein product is CANITQENQPQHF. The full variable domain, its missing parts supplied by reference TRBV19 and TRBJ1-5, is DGGITQSPKYLFRKEGQNVTLSCEQNLNHDAMYWYRQDPGQGLRLIYYSQIVNDFQKGDIAEGYSVSREKKESFPLTVTSAQKNPTAFYLCANITQENQPQHFGDGTRLSIL.

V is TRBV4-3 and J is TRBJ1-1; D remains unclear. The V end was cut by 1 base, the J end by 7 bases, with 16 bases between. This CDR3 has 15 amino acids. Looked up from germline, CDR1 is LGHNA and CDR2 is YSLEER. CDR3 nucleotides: TGCGCCAGCAGCCAAGTACGGCAAGGACGGGGTGAAGCTTTCTTT. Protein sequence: CASSQVRQGRGEAFF.

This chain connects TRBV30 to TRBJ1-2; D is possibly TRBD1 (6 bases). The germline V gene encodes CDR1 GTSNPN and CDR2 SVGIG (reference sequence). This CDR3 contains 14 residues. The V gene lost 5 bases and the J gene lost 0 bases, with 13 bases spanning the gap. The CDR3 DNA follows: TGTGCCTGGCGGACAGCTCCCCCTAACTATGGCTACACCTTC. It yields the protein CAWRTAPPNYGYTF.

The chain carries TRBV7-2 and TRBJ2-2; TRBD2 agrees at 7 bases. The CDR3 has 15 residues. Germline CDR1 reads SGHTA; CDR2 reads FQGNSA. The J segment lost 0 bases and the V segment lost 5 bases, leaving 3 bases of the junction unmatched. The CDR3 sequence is CASSPGTTNTGELFF. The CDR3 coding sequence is TGTGCCAGCAGCCCCGGGACTACGAACACCGGGGAGCTGTTTTTT.